The 14 T cell receptor beta chains below come from one sample, sequenced in a study of blood T cells in healthy people across ages. A second PCR, run for roughly 7 to 12 cycles, used a sample-barcoded 5' primer plus a J-beta primer mix. TCRdb called the 5' RACE reads again in MiXCR, with one record for every CDR3 protein. The sample consists of 350,000 to 450,000 distinct CDR3 sequences, about half of them appearing once. Sequencing was performed on blood. The source of these receptors is a man aged 60 to 69 in good health.

This clonotype is a singleton in its sample. This chain links TRBV2 with TRBJ2-4; 7 nucleotides agree with TRBD2. Gene TRBJ2-7 matches the end of the DNA better, so the J call may be wrong. Germline CDR1 and CDR2: SNHLY and FYNNEI. CDR3 length: 14 residues. The chain's CDR3 is CASRAETSRYEQYF. The CDR3 DNA sequence: TGTGCCAGCAGGGCCGAGACTAGCCGCTACGAGCAGTACTTC.

The rearrangement links TRBV4-3 to TRBJ2-2; 7 nucleotides align to TRBD1. The junction had 7 bases not matched to a gene; V was cut back by 2 bases and J by 4 bases. This CDR3 spans 16 amino acids. The V gene's germline CDR1 is LGHNA and CDR2 YSLEER. In DNA form, the CDR3 reads TGCGCCAGCAGCCAAATAATTACAGGGGCCACCGGGGAGCTGTTTTTT. It translates to CASSQIITGATGELFF.

The chain joins TRBV6-1 to TRBJ1-2; possibly TRBD1 for D (5 bases). V was cut by 4 bases and J by 7 bases, with 22 bases left in between. This CDR3 has 16 residues. Germline CDR1 MNHNS, CDR2 SASEGT. CDR3 loop: CASSVRGGGEVSGYTF. The CDR3 nucleotides read TGTGCCAGCAGTGTCCGCGGAGGAGGGGAAGTCTCTGGCTACACCTTC.

The chain combines TRBV9 with TRBJ2-3, with 7 bases matching TRBD2. Trimming at V came to 0 bases and at J to 3 bases, leaving 7 bases not matched to a gene. CDR1 and CDR2 (germline): SGDLS, YYNGEE. The CDR3 consists of 16 residues. The CDR3 loop reads CASSVGSAGGTDTQYF. The CDR3 DNA reads as TGTGCCAGCAGCGTAGGTAGCGCCGGGGGGACAGATACGCAGTATTTT.

This clonotype was found a few times. The V call is TRBV7-2, the J call TRBJ2-7, with no clear D. V shed 0 bases and J shed 3 bases, with 9 bases lying between them. CDR1 and CDR2 from the germline V gene are SGHTA and FQGNSA. CDR3 length: 14 amino acids. The CDR3 reads CASSLAAWDYEQYF. The CDR3 region has the DNA TGTGCCAGCAGCTTAGCGGCCTGGGACTACGAGCAGTACTTC.

This clonotype has a count of ten or more. This chain links TRBV11-2 with TRBJ1-1; tentatively, D is TRBD1 (6 bases). The germline V and J ends were trimmed by 4 bases and 7 bases, with 10 bases remaining between them. CDR1 and CDR2 (germline): SGHAT, FQNNGV. There are 12 residues in the CDR3. The CDR3 sequence: CASSSGTSEAFF. For the CDR3, the DNA is TGTGCCAGCAGCTCCGGGACAAGTGAAGCTTTCTTT.

Notes on this clonotype: The junction does not match germline at one end; this may be a read error. This chain joins TRBV29-1 and TRBJ2-3; TRBD1 matches 9 bases. Germline assignment: CDR1 SQVTM and CDR2 ANQGSEA. The CDR3 contains 14 residues. Written as DNA, the CDR3 is TGCAGCGTTGACACAGGGGGCGACACAGATACGCGGTATTTT. Protein product: CSVDTGGDTDTRYF.

This clonotype was seen a handful of times. The rearrangement links TRBV7-8 to TRBJ1-1; weak D call: TRBD1 (5 bases). The germline V and J ends were trimmed by 1 base and 11 bases, with 17 bases remaining between them. The CDR3 totals 14 residues. Germline lookup yields CDR1 SGHVS and CDR2 FQNEAQ. The CDR3 loop reads CASSLGDLVFGAFF. DNA for the CDR3: TGTGCCAGCAGCTTAGGGGACCTTGTTTTCGGGGCTTTCTTT.

The chain employs TRBV6-1 and TRBJ2-5, with 7 bases identical to TRBD1. V shed 1 base, J shed 2 bases, and the junction held 4 bases outside the gene matches. The CDR3 sequence is 15 residues long. Germline loops: CDR1 MNHNS, CDR2 SASEGT. This CDR3 is CASSEVWGQQETQYF. In DNA, the CDR3 is TGTGCCAGCAGTGAAGTGTGGGGACAGCAAGAGACCCAGTACTTC.

This chain links TRBV9 with TRBJ2-7; maybe TRBD2 (7 bases). The CDR3 is made up of 16 amino acids. V was clipped by 3 bases and J by 3 bases, with 19 bases between them. Germline V gene lookup returns CDR1 SGDLS and CDR2 YYNGEE. CDR3: CASSGGGERAFYEQYF. CDR3 DNA: TGTGCCAGCAGCGGAGGGGGGGAGAGGGCTTTCTACGAGCAGTACTTC.

In its sample, this clonotype was seen a few times. This sequence joins TRBV5-1 and TRBJ2-7, with 8 positions matching TRBD1. Trimming removed 2 bases from V and 1 base from J; junction bases left unmatched: 2. Germline assignment: CDR1 SGHRS and CDR2 YFSETQ. The CDR3 is made up of 14 amino acids. CDR3 protein: CASSFGQGSYEQYF. CDR3 nucleotide sequence: TGCGCCAGCAGCTTCGGACAGGGTTCCTACGAGCAGTACTTC.

V gene TRBV6-1 combines with J gene TRBJ2-3; 12 bases fit TRBD1. The junction had 17 bases not matched to a gene; V was cut back by 6 bases and J by 1 base. This CDR3 comprises 20 residues. Germline-derived CDR1 and CDR2 are MNHNS and SASEGT. CDR3 loop: CASRGLTGTGGVLGTDTQYF. CDR3 nucleotide sequence: TGTGCCAGCAGGGGGTTGACCGGGACAGGGGGCGTTTTAGGCACAGATACGCAGTATTTT.

In this sample, this clonotype turned up a few times. The chain links TRBV2 to TRBJ2-4; 7 positions match TRBD2. The CDR3 has 15 amino acids. V gave up 2 bases and J gave up 9 bases; unmatched junction bases: 10. From germline, CDR1 is SNHLY and CDR2 FYNNEI. In nucleotides, the CDR3 is TGTGCCAGCAGTGAAACGGCTAGCGGACCGGGCATTCAGTACTTC. This sequence encodes CASSETASGPGIQYF.

The chain couples TRBV29-1 to TRBJ1-2; D possibly corresponds to TRBD1 (6 bases). This CDR3 contains 13 residues. V shed 0 bases and J shed 5 bases, with 10 bases lying between them. Germline lookup yields CDR1 SQVTM and CDR2 ANQGSEA. CDR3 region: CSVEDLGQYGYTF. CDR3 coding DNA: TGCAGCGTTGAAGACTTAGGACAGTATGGCTACACCTTC.